These 22 T cell receptor beta chains came from one sample sequenced in a study of T-cell reconstitution after alpha-beta-depleted transplantation in children. Unique molecular identifiers were incorporated into the prepared TCRbeta library. TCRdb ran MiXCR on the PCR reads and lists one entry per CDR3 protein. The repertoire holds about 610,000 distinct CDR3 sequences, with 8% to 11% as singletons. The sequences come from PBMCs from the stem cell graft donor, collected from the stem cell graft. The receptors stem from a human donor who donated a stem cell graft to a child with acute myeloid leukemia.

The chain employs TRBV10-3 and TRBJ2-2, with TRBD1 matching 8 bases. This CDR3 region has 14 residues. Germline V gene lookup returns CDR1 ENHRY and CDR2 SYGVKD. V shed 6 bases and J 6 bases; nucleotides not matched to a gene: 6. The CDR3 here is CAISVLQGAGELFF. CDR3 DNA: TGTGCCATCAGCGTTCTACAGGGGGCCGGGGAGCTGTTTTTT.

The chain joins TRBV6-2 or TRBV6-3 to TRBJ2-3, with D unresolved. This CDR3 comprises 17 residues. V lost 7 bases to trimming and J lost 3 bases, with 23 bases between them. From germline, CDR1 is MNHEY and CDR2 SVGEGT. CDR3 in amino acids: CASIPALGGYFTDTQYF. The CDR3 DNA sequence: TGTGCCAGCATTCCTGCACTCGGCGGATATTTTACAGATACGCAGTATTTT.

The genes are TRBV6-2 or TRBV6-3 and TRBJ2-7; the D is unclear. Germline loops: CDR1 MNHEY, CDR2 SVGEGT. The germline V and J ends were trimmed by 6 bases and 7 bases, with 16 bases remaining between them. The CDR3 length is 13 residues. The CDR3 DNA reads TGTGCCAGCAGGACCGGGTCCCTGGGGGAGCAGTACTTC. Amino acids: CASRTGSLGEQYF.

In its sample, this clonotype was seen many times. The chain employs TRBV7-9 and TRBJ2-5, with 11 bases lining up with TRBD1. The V gene end was trimmed by 3 bases and the J gene end by 4 bases; junction bases not matched to a gene: 7. The CDR3 has 16 amino acids. Per germline, CDR1 SEHNR and CDR2 FQNEAQ (reference sequence). This CDR3 is CASSFTGTGGRETQYF. For the CDR3, the DNA is TGTGCCAGCAGCTTTACCGGGACAGGGGGAAGAGAGACCCAGTACTTC. The variable domain in full, with the rest retrieved from reference TRBV7-9 and TRBJ2-5, is DTGVSQNPRHKITKRGQNVTFRCDPISEHNRLYWYRQTLGQGPEFLTYFQNEAQLEKSRLLSDRFSAERPKGSFSTLEIQRTEQGDSAMYLCASSFTGTGGRETQYFGPGTRLLVL.

This chain links TRBV6-1 with TRBJ2-2; the D gene is possibly TRBD1 (6 bases). CDR1 MNHNS and CDR2 SASEGT come from the germline V gene. With 4 bases removed from V and 0 bases from J, the gap between germline ends came to 9 bases. The CDR3 has 15 residues. The CDR3 protein is CASSVKGANTGELFF. In DNA form, the CDR3 reads TGTGCCAGCAGTGTCAAGGGGGCGAACACCGGGGAGCTGTTTTTT.

This clonotype showed up just a few times. V gene TRBV4-2 combines with J gene TRBJ2-1; possible D gene TRBD2, 5 bases. The germline V gene has CDR1 LGHNA and CDR2 YNFKEQ. Between the trimmed V and J ends, which lost 3 bases and 0 bases, there was a span of 12 bases. The CDR3 contains 16 residues. The CDR3 is CASSHQLGSSYNEQFF. For the CDR3, the DNA is TGTGCCAGCAGCCACCAACTAGGGAGCTCCTACAATGAGCAGTTCTTC.

This clonotype was observed at least ten times. The chain has TRBV7-9 and TRBJ2-7; 7 bases align to TRBD2. Germline trimming cut 1 base from V and 0 bases from J; bases unmatched to any gene: 6. Germline V gives CDR1 SEHNR, CDR2 FQNEAQ (reference sequence). CDR3 length: 16 residues. This CDR3 reads CASSLVPSGLSYEQYF. The CDR3 DNA reads TGTGCCAGCAGCTTAGTCCCTAGCGGACTCTCCTACGAGCAGTACTTC.

The V and J genes are TRBV5-1 and TRBJ2-1; tentative D call: TRBD2 (6 bases). Germline values: CDR1 SGHRS, CDR2 YFSETQ. This CDR3 spans 15 amino acids. V gave up 4 bases and J gave up 6 bases, with 17 bases separating them. The CDR3 nucleotides are TGCGCCAGCAGCGGGGGGACCCTCAAGGGCAATGAGCAGTTCTTC. Translating it yields CASSGGTLKGNEQFF.

The chain joins TRBV7-2 to TRBJ2-4; D is perhaps TRBD2 (5 bases). Germline assignment: CDR1 SGHTA and CDR2 FQGNSA. The V end lost 5 bases, the J end lost 5 bases, and 16 bases lay between the germline ends. CDR3 size: 15 residues. The CDR3 protein is CASSRLGAGENIQYF. Written as DNA, the CDR3 is TGTGCCAGCAGCCGATTAGGCGCGGGTGAAAACATTCAGTACTTC.

This clonotype was recorded a few times. V is TRBV11-1 and J is TRBJ2-1, with 8 bases fitting TRBD2. CDR3 size: 14 residues. The germline V gene encodes CDR1 SGHAT and CDR2 FQDESV (reference sequence). J gave up 11 bases and V 7 bases, and 13 bases lay outside the gene matches. The CDR3 here is CASTRSGSRLKQFF. CDR3 DNA: TGTGCCAGCACCAGAAGCGGGAGTCGGTTAAAGCAGTTCTTC.

The sample holds many counts of this clonotype. The gene calls are TRBV5-1 and TRBJ2-1; a weak D match, TRBD2 (6 bases). The CDR3 spans 14 residues. V was cut by 1 base and J by 3 bases, with 8 bases left in between. CDR1 is SGHRS, CDR2 YFSETQ, per germline. The CDR3 is CASSLSGFYNEQFF. The CDR3 nucleotides read TGCGCCAGCAGCTTGAGCGGGTTCTACAATGAGCAGTTCTTC.

This chain links TRBV29-1 with TRBJ2-3, with 9 bases matching TRBD2. The ends lost 2 bases at V and 6 bases at J; junction bases unmatched: 6. CDR1 and CDR2 (germline): SQVTM, ANQGSEA. The CDR3 totals 14 residues. The CDR3 DNA is TGCAGCGTTGAACGCGGACTAGCGACGGATACGCAGTATTTT. Amino acids: CSVERGLATDTQYF.

The rearrangement links TRBV7-2 to TRBJ1-5, with D unresolved. Trimming took 7 bases from V and 1 from J, leaving 11 bases between them. The CDR3 has 14 residues. Germline V gene lookup returns CDR1 SGHTA and CDR2 FQGNSA. Here the CDR3 reads CASNYDLSNQPQHF. Here the CDR3 DNA reads TGTGCCAGCAACTACGACTTGAGCAATCAGCCCCAGCATTTT.

The gene calls are TRBV7-6 and TRBJ1-3; D call uncertain. Per the germline V gene, CDR1 is SGHVS and CDR2 is FNYEAQ. The CDR3 runs 15 residues. The V and J ends lost 5 bases and 2 bases respectively, with 13 bases between them. The CDR3 sequence is CASSRIPEPGNTIYF. The CDR3 region has the DNA TGTGCCAGCAGCCGAATCCCCGAGCCTGGAAACACCATATATTTT. The variable domain in full, completed from reference TRBV7-6 and TRBJ1-3, reads GAGVSQSPRYKVTKRGQDVALRCDPISGHVSLYWYRQALGQGPEFLTYFNYEAQQDKSGLPNDRFSAERPEGSISTLTIQRTEQRDSAMYRCASSRIPEPGNTIYFGEGSWLTVV.

The table lists this clonotype with many counts. This rearrangement joins TRBV6-5 to TRBJ2-7, with D perhaps matching TRBD2 (6 bases). CDR3 length: 12 residues. Germline CDR1 reads MNHEY; CDR2 reads SVGAGI. Trimming removed 5 bases from V and 6 bases from J, with 11 bases in between. CDR3 sequence reads: CASSRAAGEQYF. The CDR3 DNA reads TGTGCCAGCAGTAGGGCAGCGGGCGAGCAGTACTTC.

The sample holds many counts of this clonotype. V is TRBV20-1 and J is TRBJ2-5, with 10 bases identical to TRBD2. Germline CDR1 is DFQATT and CDR2 is SNEGSKA (reference sequence). The V gene end was trimmed by 0 bases and the J gene end by 3 bases; junction bases not matched to a gene: 7. The CDR3 consists of 16 residues. Here the CDR3 reads CSARDRLLAGEETQYF. The CDR3 DNA reads as TGCAGTGCTAGAGACCGCCTTCTAGCGGGAGAAGAGACCCAGTACTTC.

This clonotype was observed at least ten times. This chain joins TRBV20-1 and TRBJ2-7; tentative D call: TRBD1 (6 bases). The germline V gene has CDR1 DFQATT and CDR2 SNEGSKA (reference sequence). Trimming took 4 bases from V and 5 from J, leaving 12 bases between them. The CDR3 loop spans 12 amino acids. In nucleotides, the CDR3 is TGCAGTGCTAAGGGGGACGTCCACGAGCAGTACTTC. Encoded protein: CSAKGDVHEQYF.

Ten or more counts support this clonotype. The chain combines TRBV4-3 with TRBJ2-3, with D tentatively TRBD1 (8 bases). Trimming left V 1 base short and J 2 bases short, with 13 bases between. The CDR3 spans 16 residues. Germline lookup yields CDR1 LGHNA and CDR2 YSLEER. The CDR3 DNA follows: TGCGCCAGCAGCCAAGGGACAGGGAGGGACACAGATACGCAGTATTTT. This translates into CASSQGTGRDTDTQYF.

The chain links TRBV20-1 to TRBJ1-1, with 10 bases identical to TRBD1. Germline V gene sequence: CDR1 DFQATT, CDR2 SNEGSKA (reference sequence). The CDR3 is 15 residues long. V lost 4 bases to trimming and J lost 3 bases; unmatched junction nucleotides: 8. The CDR3 sequence: CSATDRGRGDTEAFF. As DNA, the CDR3 is TGCAGTGCTACCGACAGGGGGCGCGGGGACACTGAAGCTTTCTTT.

In its sample, this clonotype was seen many times. The chain employs TRBV20-1 and TRBJ2-2; 12 bases match TRBD2. The CDR3 contains 14 residues. The V gene's germline CDR1 is DFQATT and CDR2 SNEGSKA (reference sequence). Trimming took 2 bases from V and 6 from J; bases not matched to a gene: 1. The CDR3 DNA reads TGCAGTGCTAGACTAGCGGGGGGGGCCGGGGAGCTGTTTTTT. Amino acids: CSARLAGGAGELFF.

This clonotype has at least ten counts. The chain's CDR3 is CASSPTGTLSNQPQHF. CDR3 in DNA: TGTGCCAGCAGCCCGACAGGGACCCTTAGCAATCAGCCCCAGCATTTT. The V call is TRBV4-2, the J call TRBJ1-5; 7 bases map to TRBD1. Germline V gene data show CDR1 as LGHNA and CDR2 as YNFKEQ. This CDR3 region has 16 residues. Losses at the gene ends were 4 bases for V and 0 bases for J; bases not matched to a gene: 6.

The table lists this clonotype with a few counts. The CDR3 DNA reads as TGTGCCAGCAGCGTAGGGACAGGGGGGGCCAATGAGCAGTTCTTC. Protein product: CASSVGTGGANEQFF. The chain joins TRBV6-4 to TRBJ2-1; 11 positions match TRBD1. Per the germline V gene, CDR1 is MRHNA and CDR2 is SNTAGT. After removal of 6 bases from V and 6 bases from J, the junction contained 7 bases not matched to a gene. The CDR3 runs to 15 residues.